The clone carrying this T cell receptor (beta chain) has just one count. The sample is drawn from a study of cytomegalovirus exposure and HLA in healthy donors. This PCR relied on a set of 60 Vbeta primers and 13 Jbeta primers. Some clones are missing from TCRdb's copy, which holds only in-frame ones; the method was immunoSEQ multiplex PCR. The sample records roughly 140,000 clones, about 79% being singletons. CDR3 size: 15 residues. V shed 1 base, J shed 6 bases, and the junction held 3 bases outside the gene matches. Germline CDR1 is MGHRA and CDR2 is YSYEKL. This clonotype was sampled from a middle-aged man in good health and CMV-seropositive. Sequencing was carried out using PBMCs. V gene TRBV4-1 combines with J gene TRBJ1-2; 12 bases are a match to TRBD1. CDR3 DNA sequence: TGCGCCAGCAGCCAAGGGGGACAGGGGGCCAATGGCTACACCTTC. Translated, it gives CASSQGGQGANGYTF.